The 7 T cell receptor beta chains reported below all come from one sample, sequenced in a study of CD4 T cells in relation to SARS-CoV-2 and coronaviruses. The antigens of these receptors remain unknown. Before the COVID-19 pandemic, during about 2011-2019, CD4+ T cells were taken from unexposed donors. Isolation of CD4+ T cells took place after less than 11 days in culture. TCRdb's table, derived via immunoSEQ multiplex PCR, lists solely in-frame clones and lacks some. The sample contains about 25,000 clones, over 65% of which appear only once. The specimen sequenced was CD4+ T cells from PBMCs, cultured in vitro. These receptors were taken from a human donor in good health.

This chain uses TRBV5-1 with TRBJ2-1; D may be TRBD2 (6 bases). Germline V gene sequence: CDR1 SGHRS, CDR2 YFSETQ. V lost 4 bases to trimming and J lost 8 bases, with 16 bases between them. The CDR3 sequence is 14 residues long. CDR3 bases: TGCGCCAGCAGCGCAGGAGGGAGTGAACATGAGCAGTTCTTC. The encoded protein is CASSAGGSEHEQFF.

Here the CDR3 reads CASSPATTNPNSPLHF. DNA of the CDR3: TGTGCCAGCTCACCAGCGACAACCAACCCTAATTCACCCCTCCACTTT. The chain recombines TRBV18 with TRBJ1-6; no clear D. V lost 2 bases to trimming and J lost 6 bases, with 14 bases between them. Germline assignment: CDR1 KGHSH and CDR2 LQKENI. The CDR3 consists of 16 residues.

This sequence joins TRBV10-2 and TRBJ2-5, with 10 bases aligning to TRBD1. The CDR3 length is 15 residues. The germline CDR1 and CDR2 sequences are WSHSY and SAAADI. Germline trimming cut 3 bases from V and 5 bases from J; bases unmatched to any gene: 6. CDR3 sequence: CASSELGQGTETQYF. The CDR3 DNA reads TGCGCCAGCAGTGAACTGGGACAGGGGACGGAGACCCAGTACTTC.

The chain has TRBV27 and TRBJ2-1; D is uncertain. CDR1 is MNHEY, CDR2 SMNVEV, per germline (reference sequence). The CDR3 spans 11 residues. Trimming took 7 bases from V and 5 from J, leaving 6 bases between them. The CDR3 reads CASTWDNEQFF. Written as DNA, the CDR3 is TGTGCCAGCACCTGGGACAATGAGCAGTTCTTC.

CDR3 bases: TGTGCCAGCAGCCAAGGCGGACTAGCGGGGACAGATACGCAGTATTTT. It encodes CASSQGGLAGTDTQYF. The chain uses TRBV3-1 (or the pseudogene TRBV3-2) and TRBJ2-3; 12 bases align to TRBD2. The junction had 2 bases not matched to a gene; V was cut back by 1 base and J by 3 bases. The CDR3 length is 16 residues. CDR1 is LGHDT and CDR2 is YNNKEL in the germline V gene (reference sequence).

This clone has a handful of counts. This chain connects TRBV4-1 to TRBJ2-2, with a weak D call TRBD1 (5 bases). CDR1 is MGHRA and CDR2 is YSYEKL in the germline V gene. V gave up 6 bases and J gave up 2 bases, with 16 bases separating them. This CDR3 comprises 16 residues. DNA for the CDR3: TGCGCCAGCAGACACCTTTACAGGAGCAACACCGGGGAGCTGTTTTTT. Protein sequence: CASRHLYRSNTGELFF.

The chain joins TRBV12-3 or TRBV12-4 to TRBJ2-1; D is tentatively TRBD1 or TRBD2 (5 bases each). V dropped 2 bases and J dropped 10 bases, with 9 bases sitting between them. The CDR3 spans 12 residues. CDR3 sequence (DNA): TGTGCCAGCAGTTTATCCGGGACCGAGCAGTTCTTC. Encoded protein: CASSLSGTEQFF.